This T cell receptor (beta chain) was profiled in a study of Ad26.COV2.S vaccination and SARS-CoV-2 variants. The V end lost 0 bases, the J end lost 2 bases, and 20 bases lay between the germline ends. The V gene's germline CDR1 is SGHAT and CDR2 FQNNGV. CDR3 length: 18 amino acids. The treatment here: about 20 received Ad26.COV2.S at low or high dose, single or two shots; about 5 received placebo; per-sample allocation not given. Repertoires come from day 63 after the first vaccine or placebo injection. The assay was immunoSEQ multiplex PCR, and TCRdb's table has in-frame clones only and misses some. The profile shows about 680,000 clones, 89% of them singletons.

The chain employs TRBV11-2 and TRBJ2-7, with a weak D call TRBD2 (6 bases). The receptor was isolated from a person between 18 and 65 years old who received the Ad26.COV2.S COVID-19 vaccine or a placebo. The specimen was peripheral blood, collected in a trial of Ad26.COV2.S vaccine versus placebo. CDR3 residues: CASSLDGGVTLRAYEQYF. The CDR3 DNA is TGTGCCAGCAGCTTAGATGGAGGGGTTACCCTGAGAGCCTACGAGCAGTACTTC. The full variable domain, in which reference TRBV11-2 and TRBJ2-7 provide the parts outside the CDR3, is EAGVAQSPRYKIIEKRQSVAFWCNPISGHATLYWYQQILGQGPKLLIQFQNNGVVDDSQLPKDRFSAERLKGVDSTLKIQPAKLEDSAVYLCASSLDGGVTLRAYEQYFGPGTRLTVT.